Shown below are 24 T cell receptor beta chains from a single sample sequenced in a study of breast tumors, draining lymph nodes, adjacent tissues. TCRdb ran MiXCR on the multiplex PCR reads and lists one entry per CDR3 protein. The data contain 140,000 or so distinct CDR3 sequences, around a third of them seen just once; the ten biggest clones take up around 2.3%. The lymph nodes were axillary draining lymph nodes from breast cancer patients. The source material was axillary lymph node tissue. Receptor source: a female donor with breast cancer. Some clones in this sample may be carry-over from other donors' samples.

This clonotype showed up many times. CDR3 sequence reads: CAWSVGAVSGNTIYF. The CDR3 DNA follows: TGTGCCTGGAGTGTAGGGGCAGTCTCTGGAAACACCATATATTTT. V is TRBV30 and J is TRBJ1-3; tentatively, D is TRBD1 (5 bases). In germline, CDR1 is GTSNPN, CDR2 SVGIG (reference sequence). V was pared by 0 bases and J by 0 bases, with 9 bases between. The CDR3 sequence is 15 residues long.

Many counts were recorded for this clonotype. V is TRBV29-1 and J is TRBJ2-1, with D possibly TRBD1 on 5 matching bases. V was cut by 1 base and J by 8 bases, with 39 bases left in between. Looked up from germline, CDR1 is SQVTM and CDR2 is ANQGSEA. This CDR3 is built from 22 residues. CDR3 amino acids: CSVEGPSHRRRRGHTLRDEQFF. Written as DNA, the CDR3 is TGCAGCGTTGAAGGACCATCACACCGACGGCGCCGCGGACACACCCTTCGAGATGAGCAGTTCTTC.

This clonotype was seen repeatedly, ten times or more. The V gene is TRBV30, the J gene TRBJ2-1; D gene uncertain. V dropped 3 bases and J dropped 6 bases, with 12 bases sitting between them. The CDR3 runs to 13 residues. Germline CDR1 and CDR2: GTSNPN and SVGIG (reference sequence). The CDR3 is CAWRDVRVNEQFF. Here the CDR3 DNA reads TGTGCCTGGAGGGACGTGAGAGTCAATGAGCAGTTCTTC.

This clonotype was detected many times. The chain uses TRBV5-1 and TRBJ2-7, with 11 nucleotides matching TRBD1. Germline assignment: CDR1 SGHRS and CDR2 YFSETQ. The CDR3 totals 12 residues. Trimming removed 7 bases from V and 4 bases from J; junction bases left unmatched: 1. CDR3 region: CASGQGAYEQYF. CDR3 coding DNA: TGCGCCAGCGGACAGGGGGCATACGAGCAGTACTTC.

This clonotype was seen at least ten times. J is TRBJ2-3 and V is TRBV6-1, with 9 bases fitting TRBD1. This CDR3 has 13 residues. V trimming: 7 bases; J trimming: 3 bases; junction bases outside the gene matches: 2. Germline V CDR1 and CDR2: MNHNS, SASEGT. The CDR3 loop is CASTDRGTDTQYF. The CDR3 DNA reads TGTGCCAGCACGGACAGGGGTACAGATACGCAGTATTTT.

There are many counts of this clonotype. The chain uses TRBV2 and TRBJ1-6, with D possibly being TRBD1 (5 bases). The germline V gene encodes CDR1 SNHLY and CDR2 FYNNEI. Trimming left V 4 bases short and J 6 bases short, with 10 bases between. This CDR3 region has 14 residues. CDR3 in DNA: TGTGCCAGCAGTGGTCAGGGAGGTAATTCACCCCTCCACTTT. Residues: CASSGQGGNSPLHF.

This clonotype came up many times. The J gene is TRBJ1-6, the V gene TRBV3-1; unclear D gene. Trimming shortened V by 0 bases and J by 9 bases, and 9 bases separated the two germline ends. This CDR3 is 14 amino acids long. Per germline, CDR1 LGHDT and CDR2 YNNKEL (reference sequence). The CDR3 sequence is CASSQEAGGSPLHF. In DNA form, the CDR3 reads TGTGCCAGCAGCCAAGAGGCAGGTGGTTCACCCCTCCACTTT.

The V gene is TRBV11-1, the J gene TRBJ1-4; D might be TRBD1 (5 bases). CDR1 is SGHAT and CDR2 is FQDESV in the germline V gene (reference sequence). Trimming shortened V by 1 base and J by 5 bases, and 11 bases separated the two germline ends. CDR3 length: 15 residues. CDR3 protein: CASSLETGGNEKLFF. The CDR3 DNA is TGTGCCAGCAGCTTAGAAACAGGCGGGAATGAAAAACTGTTTTTT.

This clonotype was observed at least ten times. V usage is TRBV19 and J usage is TRBJ2-3; 7 bases are shared with TRBD2. The germline CDR1 and CDR2 sequences are LNHDA and SQIVND (reference sequence). CDR3 length: 14 amino acids. The V and J ends lost 7 bases and 2 bases, in that order; junction bases with no gene match: 6. The CDR3 reads CASNGGLDTDTQYF. In DNA form, the CDR3 reads TGTGCCAGTAACGGAGGACTAGACACAGATACGCAGTATTTT.

This clonotype was detected only a few times. A read error may be the cause here, since a much bigger clone is one base away. The CDR3 ends on some other residue instead of the conserved phenylalanine or tryptophan, so this is likely a read error. This chain joins TRBV19 and TRBJ2-1; 10 bases are shared with TRBD2. Germline V lookup: CDR1 LNHDA, CDR2 SQIVND (reference sequence). The CDR3 has 16 residues. J was trimmed by 2 bases and V by 8 bases; bases with no gene match: 9. CDR3 in DNA: TGTGCCAGTCATGGAAGAAGCGGGGGGGCCTACAATGAGCAGTTCTCC. Protein: CASHGRSGGAYNEQFS.

The genes are TRBV20-1 and TRBJ1-1; D is possibly TRBD1 (6 bases). The germline gives CDR1 DFQATT, CDR2 SNEGSKA (reference sequence). Between the trimmed V and J ends, which lost 3 bases and 11 bases, there was a span of 19 bases. The CDR3 extends over 13 amino acids. CDR3 loop: CSASPYRAQGAFF. The CDR3 DNA follows: TGCAGTGCTAGCCCATACCGGGCCCAGGGGGCTTTCTTT.

In this sample, this clonotype turned up many times. This chain links TRBV5-1 with TRBJ1-4; no clear D. The CDR3 contains 13 residues. Per germline, CDR1 SGHRS and CDR2 YFSETQ. V lost 0 bases, J lost 8 bases, and 8 bases lay in between. The CDR3: CASSLVVGEKLFF. The CDR3 DNA sequence: TGCGCCAGCAGCTTGGTAGTGGGCGAAAAACTGTTTTTT.

This clonotype was seen only a few times. Given a much more abundant clone one base away, this may be a read error. V is TRBV3-1 and J is TRBJ2-5, with 9 bases aligning to TRBD1. This CDR3 has 13 amino acids. Germline V CDR1 and CDR2: LGHDT, YNNKEL (reference sequence). J gave up 9 bases and V 4 bases, and 6 bases lay outside the gene matches. In DNA, the CDR3 is TGTGCCAGCAGCCTCGGACAGGGGAGGGCCCAGTACTTC. Its translation is CASSLGQGRAQYF.

This clonotype was observed many times. CDR3 sequence reads: CAISESMGAEDTQYF. CDR3 nucleotides: TGTGCCATCAGTGAGTCGATGGGGGCAGAAGATACGCAGTATTTT. V is TRBV10-3 and J is TRBJ2-3; weak D call: TRBD1 (6 bases). Germline CDR1 is ENHRY and CDR2 is SYGVKD. V lost 0 bases and J 5 bases, leaving 12 bases between the germline ends. The CDR3 contains 15 residues.

This clonotype was picked up many times. This chain joins TRBV14 and TRBJ2-2, with D hard to call. Trimming removed 5 bases at V and 4 bases at J, with 11 bases between. CDR3 length: 14 amino acids. Germline V gene sequence: CDR1 SGHDN, CDR2 FVKESK. The CDR3 DNA reads TGTGCCAGCAGCGAGACATTCTCCACCGGGGAGCTGTTTTTT. Translation gives CASSETFSTGELFF.

This clonotype was counted ten times or more. V gene TRBV6-5 combines with J gene TRBJ2-3; 11 nucleotides agree with TRBD2. The germline V gene encodes CDR1 MNHEY and CDR2 SVGAGI. This CDR3 contains 14 residues. V was clipped by 6 bases and J by 2 bases; unmatched bases: 1. CDR3 DNA: TGTGCCAGCAGACTAGCGGGGGACACAGATACGCAGTATTTT. The encoded protein is CASRLAGDTDTQYF.

The rearrangement uses TRBV7-6 and TRBJ1-6, with 10 bases lining up with TRBD1. In germline, CDR1 is SGHVS, CDR2 FNYEAQ. With 4 bases clipped from V and 11 bases from J, the junction kept 5 bases outside the gene matches. The CDR3 is 14 amino acids. CDR3 sequence (DNA): TGTGCCAGCAGCTACACCGGGACAGGGGCACCCCTCCACTTT. Its translation: CASSYTGTGAPLHF.

This clonotype was observed many times. The chain is built from TRBV24-1 and TRBJ2-1; D call uncertain. The CDR3 totals 14 residues. From germline, CDR1 is KGHDR and CDR2 SFDVKD. Trimming left V 4 bases short and J 2 bases short, with 8 bases between. CDR3 sequence reads: CATSETQPYNEQFF. CDR3 DNA sequence: TGTGCCACCAGTGAAACGCAGCCCTACAATGAGCAGTTCTTC.

This clonotype was recorded at least ten times. V is TRBV20-1 and J is TRBJ2-7; TRBD2 matches at 12 bases. With V trimmed by 6 bases and J by 5 bases, 8 bases remained unmatched. Germline V gives CDR1 DFQATT, CDR2 SNEGSKA (reference sequence). The CDR3 spans 14 residues. Here the CDR3 reads CSAPPSGGADEQYF. The CDR3 DNA is TGCAGTGCCCCACCTAGCGGGGGGGCGGACGAGCAGTACTTC.

This clonotype was picked up many times. The CDR3 region has the DNA TGCAGTGCCTTAGACAAAAGCAATCAGCCCCAGCATTTT. It specifies CSALDKSNQPQHF. This sequence joins TRBV20-1 and TRBJ1-5; no clear D. The CDR3 loop spans 13 amino acids. Germline CDR1 and CDR2: DFQATT and SNEGSKA (reference sequence). Between the trimmed V and J ends, which lost 6 bases and 1 base, there was a span of 10 bases.

The chain employs TRBV18 and TRBJ1-5; 7 bases match TRBD1. Losses at the gene ends were 5 bases for V and 2 bases for J; bases not matched to a gene: 12. The germline V gene encodes CDR1 KGHSH and CDR2 LQKENI. The CDR3 totals 17 residues. The CDR3 sequence: CASSIQGRGFGNQPQHF. As DNA, the CDR3 is TGTGCCAGCTCAATACAGGGGAGAGGTTTTGGCAATCAGCCCCAGCATTTT.

In this sample, this clonotype turned up many times. The gene calls are TRBV5-1 and TRBJ2-1; the match to TRBD2 covers 9 bases. V shed 4 bases and J 8 bases; nucleotides not matched to a gene: 7. Germline CDR1 reads SGHRS; CDR2 reads YFSETQ. The CDR3 has 14 amino acids. The CDR3 DNA reads as TGCGCCAGCAGCCCAGCGGGGGGCTGGGATGAGCAGTTCTTC. The encoded protein is CASSPAGGWDEQFF. The entire variable domain, with the rest obtained from reference TRBV5-1 and TRBJ2-1, is as follows: KAGVTQTPRYLIKTRGQQVTLSCSPISGHRSVSWYQQTPGQGLQFLFEYFSETQRNKGNFPGRFSGRQFSNSRSEMNVSTLELGDSALYLCASSPAGGWDEQFFGPGTRLTVL.

Worth noting for this clonotype: This may stem from a read error, because a much larger clone lies one nucleotide away. This rearrangement joins TRBV6-5 to TRBJ1-2, with D possibly matching TRBD1 (5 bases). The CDR3 is 12 residues long. Germline V gene data show CDR1 as MNHEY and CDR2 as SVGAGI. Trimming removed 9 bases from V and 4 bases from J, with 12 bases in between. In nucleotides, the CDR3 is TGTGCCAGTGCGCCGACAGCCTATGGCTACACCTTC. Its translation is CASAPTAYGYTF.

At least ten counts were recorded for this clonotype. The chain is built from TRBV20-1 and TRBJ2-1, with 13 bases aligning to TRBD2. Germline V gene sequence: CDR1 DFQATT, CDR2 SNEGSKA (reference sequence). Trimming removed 0 bases from V and 7 bases from J; junction bases left unmatched: 9. This CDR3 has 17 residues. CDR3 coding DNA: TGCAGTGCTAGAGAGAAATCGACTAGCGGGGGGTTTAATGAGCAGTTCTTC. Translated, it gives CSAREKSTSGGFNEQFF.